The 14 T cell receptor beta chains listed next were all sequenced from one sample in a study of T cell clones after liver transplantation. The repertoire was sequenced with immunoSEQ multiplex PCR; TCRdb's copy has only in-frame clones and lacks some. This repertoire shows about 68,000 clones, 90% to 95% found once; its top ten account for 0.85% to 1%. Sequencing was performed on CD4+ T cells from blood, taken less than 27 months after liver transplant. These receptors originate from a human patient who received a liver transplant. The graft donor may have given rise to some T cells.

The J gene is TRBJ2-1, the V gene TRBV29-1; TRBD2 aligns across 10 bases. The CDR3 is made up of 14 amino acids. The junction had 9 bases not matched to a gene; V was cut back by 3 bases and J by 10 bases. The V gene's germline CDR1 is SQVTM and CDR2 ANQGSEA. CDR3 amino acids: CSVEFLAGVREQFF. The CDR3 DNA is TGCAGCGTTGAGTTCCTAGCGGGGGTTCGCGAGCAGTTCTTC.

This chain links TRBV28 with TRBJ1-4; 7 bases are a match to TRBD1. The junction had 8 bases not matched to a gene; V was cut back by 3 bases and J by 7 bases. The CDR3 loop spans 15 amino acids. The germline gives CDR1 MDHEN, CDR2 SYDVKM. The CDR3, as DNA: TGTGCCAGCAGTTTGTTGGCAGGGGGAGGTGAAAAACTGTTTTTT. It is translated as CASSLLAGGGEKLFF.

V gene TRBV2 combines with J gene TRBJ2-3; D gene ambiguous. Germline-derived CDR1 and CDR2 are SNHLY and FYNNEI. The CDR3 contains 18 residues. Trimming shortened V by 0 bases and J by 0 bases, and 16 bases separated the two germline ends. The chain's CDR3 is CASSEAPGPRTSTDTQYF. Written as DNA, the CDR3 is TGTGCCAGCAGTGAAGCGCCTGGTCCGAGAACTAGCACAGATACGCAGTATTTT.

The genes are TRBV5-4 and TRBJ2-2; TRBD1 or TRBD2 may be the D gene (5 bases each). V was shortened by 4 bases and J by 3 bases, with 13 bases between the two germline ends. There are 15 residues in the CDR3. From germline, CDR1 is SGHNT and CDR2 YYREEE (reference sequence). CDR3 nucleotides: TGTGCCAGCAGCCCGGGGACCTATTACACCGGGGAGCTGTTTTTT. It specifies CASSPGTYYTGELFF.

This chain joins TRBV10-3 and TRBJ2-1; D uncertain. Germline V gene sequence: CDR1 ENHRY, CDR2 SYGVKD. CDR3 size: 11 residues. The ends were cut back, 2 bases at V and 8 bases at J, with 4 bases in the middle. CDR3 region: CAISELDEQFF. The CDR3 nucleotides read TGTGCCATCAGTGAGCTTGATGAGCAGTTCTTC.

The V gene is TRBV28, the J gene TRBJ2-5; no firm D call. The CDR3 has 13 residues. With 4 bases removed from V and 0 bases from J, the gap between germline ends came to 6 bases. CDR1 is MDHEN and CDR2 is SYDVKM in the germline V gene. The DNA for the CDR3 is TGTGCCAGCAGTTCACCGAACCAAGAGACCCAGTACTTC. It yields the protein CASSSPNQETQYF.

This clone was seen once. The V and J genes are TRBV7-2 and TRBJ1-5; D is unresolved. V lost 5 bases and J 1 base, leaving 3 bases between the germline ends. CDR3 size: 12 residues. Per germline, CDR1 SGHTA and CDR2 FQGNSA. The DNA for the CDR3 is TGTGCCAGCAGCGACAGCAATCAGCCCCAGCATTTT. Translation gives CASSDSNQPQHF.

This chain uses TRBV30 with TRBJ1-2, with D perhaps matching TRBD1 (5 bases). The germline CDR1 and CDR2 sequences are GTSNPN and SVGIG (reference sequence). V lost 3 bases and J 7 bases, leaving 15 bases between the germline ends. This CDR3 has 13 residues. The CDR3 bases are TGTGCCTGGAGCCCTACCGGGACCGGTGGCTACACCTTC. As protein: CAWSPTGTGGYTF. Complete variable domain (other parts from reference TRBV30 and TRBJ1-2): SQTIHQWPATLVQPVGSPLSLECTVEGTSNPNLYWYRQAAGRGLQLLFYSVGIGQISSEVPQNLSASRPQDRQFILSSKKLLLSDSGFYLCAWSPTGTGGYTFGSGTRLTVV.

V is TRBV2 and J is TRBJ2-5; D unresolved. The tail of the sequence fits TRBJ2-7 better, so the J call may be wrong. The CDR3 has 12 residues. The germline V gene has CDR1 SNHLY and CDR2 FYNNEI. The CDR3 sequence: CASSDFAYEQYF. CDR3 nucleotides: TGTGCCAGCAGTGATTTCGCCTACGAGCAGTACTTC.

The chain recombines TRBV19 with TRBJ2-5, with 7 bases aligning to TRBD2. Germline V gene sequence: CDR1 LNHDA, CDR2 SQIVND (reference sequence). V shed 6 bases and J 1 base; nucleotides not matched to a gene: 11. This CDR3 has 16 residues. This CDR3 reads CASSPRLAGPQETQYF. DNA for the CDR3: TGTGCCAGTAGCCCTCGACTAGCAGGCCCCCAAGAGACCCAGTACTTC.

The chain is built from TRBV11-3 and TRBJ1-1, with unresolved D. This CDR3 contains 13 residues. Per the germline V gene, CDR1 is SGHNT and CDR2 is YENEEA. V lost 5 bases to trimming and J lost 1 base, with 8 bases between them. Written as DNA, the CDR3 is TGTGCCAGCAGCCAAGACGGGAACACTGAAGCTTTCTTT. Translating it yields CASSQDGNTEAFF.

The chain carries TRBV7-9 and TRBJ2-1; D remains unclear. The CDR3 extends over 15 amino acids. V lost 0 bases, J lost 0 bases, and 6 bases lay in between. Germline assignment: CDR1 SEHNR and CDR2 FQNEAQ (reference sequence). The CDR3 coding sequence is TGTGCCAGCAGCTTAGCAGGTAGCTCCTACAATGAGCAGTTCTTC. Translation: CASSLAGSSYNEQFF. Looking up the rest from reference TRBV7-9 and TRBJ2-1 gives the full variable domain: DTGVSQNPRHKITKRGQNVTFRCDPISEHNRLYWYRQTLGQGPEFLTYFQNEAQLEKSRLLSDRFSAERPKGSFSTLEIQRTEQGDSAMYLCASSLAGSSYNEQFFGPGTRLTVL.

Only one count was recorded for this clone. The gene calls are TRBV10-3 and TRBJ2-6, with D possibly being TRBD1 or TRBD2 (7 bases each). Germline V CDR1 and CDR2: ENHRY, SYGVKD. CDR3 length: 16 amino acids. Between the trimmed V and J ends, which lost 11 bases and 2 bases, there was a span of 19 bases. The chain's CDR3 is CAAREGAGAGANVLTF. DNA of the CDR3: TGTGCCGCCCGAGAGGGGGCGGGGGCTGGGGCCAACGTCCTGACTTTC.

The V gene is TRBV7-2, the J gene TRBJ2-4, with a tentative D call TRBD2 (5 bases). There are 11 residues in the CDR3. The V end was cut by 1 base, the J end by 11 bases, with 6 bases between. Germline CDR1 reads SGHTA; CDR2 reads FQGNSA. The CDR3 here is CASSLDGVQYF. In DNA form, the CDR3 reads TGTGCCAGCAGCTTAGACGGGGTTCAGTACTTC.